These 12 T cell receptor beta chains were sequenced from one sample in a study of control samples from healthy donors and cancer patients. Here immunoSEQ multiplex PCR was the method, and the copy in TCRdb shows in-frame clones only, minus some. The data show roughly 400,000 clones, with over 75% seen just once and 5% to 8% held by the top ten. The sample taken for sequencing was PBMCs. The source is a man in his forties with head and neck cancer.

This clone was counted only a few times. J is TRBJ2-2 and V is TRBV27; tentatively, D is TRBD1 (6 bases). From germline, CDR1 is MNHEY and CDR2 SMNVEV (reference sequence). The CDR3 spans 16 residues. Trimming pared 0 bases from V and 6 bases from J, leaving 14 bases between. CDR3 nucleotides: TGTGCCAGCAGTTTATCCCAGGGGCTAACCGCCGGGGAGCTGTTTTTT. It encodes CASSLSQGLTAGELFF.

V and J are TRBV28 and TRBJ1-2; D unresolved. There are 13 residues in the CDR3. CDR1 is MDHEN and CDR2 is SYDVKM in the germline V gene. Trimming cost V 3 bases and J 4 bases, with 9 bases left between them. CDR3 nucleotide sequence: TGTGCCAGCAGTTTTCGCGGCCCCTATGGCTACACCTTC. Translation gives CASSFRGPYGYTF.

V usage is TRBV7-3 and J usage is TRBJ2-7, with TRBD2 identical over 7 bases. This CDR3 comprises 14 residues. Trimming took 5 bases from V and 3 from J; bases not matched to a gene: 7. The germline CDR1 and CDR2 sequences are SGHTA and FQGTGA. The CDR3 nucleotides read TGTGCCAGCAGCCCCTTCCGGGGGGACTACGAGCAGTACTTC. Its translation: CASSPFRGDYEQYF.

This clone was detected only once. The V gene is TRBV5-1, the J gene TRBJ2-5, with TRBD2 matching 8 bases. Unmatched junction bases numbered 6, after V lost 0 bases and J lost 5 bases. Germline assignment: CDR1 SGHRS and CDR2 YFSETQ. The CDR3 is 15 residues long. In DNA, the CDR3 is TGCGCCAGCAGCTTGGAAGGACAGCGGGGGGAGACCCAGTACTTC. It codes for CASSLEGQRGETQYF. Drawing the rest from reference TRBV5-1 and TRBJ2-5, the complete variable domain is KAGVTQTPRYLIKTRGQQVTLSCSPISGHRSVSWYQQTPGQGLQFLFEYFSETQRNKGNFPGRFSGRQFSNSRSEMNVSTLELGDSALYLCASSLEGQRGETQYFGPGTRLLVL.

The V call is TRBV5-6, the J call TRBJ1-5; D not resolved. The CDR3 totals 14 residues. Trimming removed 3 bases at V and 6 bases at J, with 13 bases between. Germline values: CDR1 SGHDT, CDR2 YYEEEE. CDR3: CASSSRGVGQPQHF. In nucleotides, the CDR3 is TGTGCCAGCAGCTCTAGAGGAGTGGGTCAGCCCCAGCATTTT. The whole variable domain, filled in from reference TRBV5-6 and TRBJ1-5, reads DAGVTQSPTHLIKTRGQQVTLRCSPKSGHDTVSWYQQALGQGPQFIFQYYEEEERQRGNFPDRFSGHQFPNYSSELNVNALLLGDSALYLCASSSRGVGQPQHFGDGTRLSIL.

The chain recombines TRBV30 with TRBJ2-1, with 8 bases that match TRBD2. Germline V lookup: CDR1 GTSNPN, CDR2 SVGIG (reference sequence). The CDR3 is made up of 13 amino acids. V shed 5 bases, J shed 5 bases, and the junction held 5 bases outside the gene matches. As DNA, the CDR3 is TGTGCCTGGCAACTAGCGGTGGACAATGAGCAGTTCTTC. It specifies CAWQLAVDNEQFF. Drawing the rest from reference TRBV30 and TRBJ2-1, the complete variable domain is SQTIHQWPATLVQPVGSPLSLECTVEGTSNPNLYWYRQAAGRGLQLLFYSVGIGQISSEVPQNLSASRPQDRQFILSSKKLLLSDSGFYLCAWQLAVDNEQFFGPGTRLTVL.

This chain links TRBV29-1 with TRBJ1-5; the D is unclear. The CDR3 is made up of 15 amino acids. Germline V gene lookup returns CDR1 SQVTM and CDR2 ANQGSEA. The V end lost 0 bases, the J end lost 0 bases, and 9 bases lay between the germline ends. The CDR3 DNA follows: TGCAGCGTTGAAGAAATTGGAATTAGCAATCAGCCCCAGCATTTT. Protein product: CSVEEIGISNQPQHF.

This clone occurred once. The J gene is TRBJ2-2, the V gene TRBV3-1 (or the pseudogene TRBV3-2); TRBD2 aligns across 7 bases. Losses at the gene ends were 2 bases for V and 4 bases for J; bases not matched to a gene: 7. The CDR3 loop spans 16 amino acids. In germline, CDR1 is LGHDT, CDR2 YNNKEL (reference sequence). The CDR3 loop is CASSQTGGRGTGELFF. The CDR3 bases are TGTGCCAGCAGCCAAACGGGGGGTCGCGGCACCGGGGAGCTGTTTTTT.

The chain joins TRBV7-3 to TRBJ2-1; TRBD2 aligns across 8 bases. J lost 2 bases, V lost 2 bases, and 5 bases had no gene match. Looked up from germline, CDR1 is SGHTA and CDR2 is FQGTGA. The CDR3 sequence is 16 residues long. The CDR3 region has the DNA TGTGCCAGCAGCTTAGTAGGCGGGGGGCCCTACAATGAGCAGTTCTTC. Translation gives CASSLVGGGPYNEQFF.

V usage is TRBV28 and J usage is TRBJ2-3, with 12 bases that match TRBD2. V was clipped by 6 bases and J by 7 bases; unmatched bases: 8. The CDR3 covers 15 residues. Per germline, CDR1 MDHEN and CDR2 SYDVKM. The CDR3 spells CASRLAGGPLNTQYF. DNA of the CDR3: TGTGCCAGCAGGCTAGCGGGAGGGCCATTGAATACGCAGTATTTT.

The chain uses TRBV20-1 and TRBJ2-1, with D uncertain. V was clipped by 3 bases and J by 8 bases, with 5 bases between them. Per the germline V gene, CDR1 is DFQATT and CDR2 is SNEGSKA (reference sequence). This CDR3 comprises 10 residues. For the CDR3, the DNA is TGCAGTGCTAGTGGCGATGAGCAGTTCTTC. This codes for CSASGDEQFF.

The gene calls are TRBV28 and TRBJ2-1; 10 bases align to TRBD2. CDR3 length: 15 residues. The V segment lost 10 bases and the J segment 8 bases; nucleotides outside the gene matches: 14. CDR1 is MDHEN and CDR2 is SYDVKM in the germline V gene. Here the CDR3 reads CATTTSGRAFYEQFF. CDR3 in DNA: TGTGCCACGACGACAAGCGGGAGGGCCTTCTATGAGCAGTTCTTC.